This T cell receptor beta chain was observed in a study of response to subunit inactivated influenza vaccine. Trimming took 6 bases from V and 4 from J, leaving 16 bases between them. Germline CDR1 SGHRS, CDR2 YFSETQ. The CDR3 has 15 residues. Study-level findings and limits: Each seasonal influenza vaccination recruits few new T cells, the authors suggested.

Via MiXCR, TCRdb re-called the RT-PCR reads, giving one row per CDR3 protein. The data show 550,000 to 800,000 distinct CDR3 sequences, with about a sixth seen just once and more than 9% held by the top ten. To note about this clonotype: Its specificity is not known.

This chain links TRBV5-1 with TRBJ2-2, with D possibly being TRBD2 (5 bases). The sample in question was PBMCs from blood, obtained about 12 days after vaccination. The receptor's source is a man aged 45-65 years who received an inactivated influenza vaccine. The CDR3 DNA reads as TGCGCCAGCACCCCGCGGGTGGGCGGCACCGGGGAGCTGTTTTTT. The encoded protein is CASTPRVGGTGELFF.